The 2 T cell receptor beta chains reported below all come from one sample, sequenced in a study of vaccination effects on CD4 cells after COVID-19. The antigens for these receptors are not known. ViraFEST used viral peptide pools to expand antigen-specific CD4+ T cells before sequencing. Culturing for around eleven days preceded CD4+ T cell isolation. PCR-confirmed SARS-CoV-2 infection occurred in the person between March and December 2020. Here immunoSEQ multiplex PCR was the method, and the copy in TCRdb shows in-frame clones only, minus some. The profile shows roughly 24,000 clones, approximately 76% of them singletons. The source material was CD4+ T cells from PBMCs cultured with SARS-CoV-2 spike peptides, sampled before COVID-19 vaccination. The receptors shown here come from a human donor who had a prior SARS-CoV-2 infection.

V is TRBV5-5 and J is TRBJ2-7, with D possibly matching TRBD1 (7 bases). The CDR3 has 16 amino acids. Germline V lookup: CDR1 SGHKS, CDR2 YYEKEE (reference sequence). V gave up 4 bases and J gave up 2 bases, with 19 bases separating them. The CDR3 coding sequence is TGTGCCAGCAGCGCCCCCCCTTCAGGGGGGCCCTACGAGCAGTACTTC. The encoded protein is CASSAPPSGGPYEQYF.

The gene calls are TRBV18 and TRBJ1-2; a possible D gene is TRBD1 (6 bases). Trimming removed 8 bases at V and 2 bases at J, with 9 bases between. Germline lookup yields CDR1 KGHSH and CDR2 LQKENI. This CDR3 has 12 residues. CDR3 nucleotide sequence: TGTGCCAGCCAGGACAGAAACTATGGCTACACCTTC. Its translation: CASQDRNYGYTF.